This T cell receptor beta chain was found in a study of memory CD4+ T cells and cytomegalovirus serostatus. Study at large: This sample comes from healthy Belgian adults, 9 CMV seropositive, 24 seronegative.

Authors' processing steps: Out-of-frame sequences were removed, leaving 2 million to 2.5 million distinct TCRbeta sequences. Using immunoSEQ multiplex PCR, the repertoire was profiled, and TCRdb retains in-frame clones only, with some absent. That table is the source of V, J and clone size, and D and trimming were worked out from the DNA. The data show tens of thousands of clones, approximately 80% seen once. Single viable CD3+CD4+CD8-CD45RO+ cells were sorted as the memory CD4+ T cells. Germline V gene data show CDR1 as MNHEY and CDR2 as SVGAGI. Trimming removed 0 bases from V and 0 bases from J, with 9 bases in between. The CDR3 spans 15 residues.

This sequence joins TRBV6-5 and TRBJ2-7; the D gene is possibly TRBD2 (6 bases). The TCR comes from an adult in good health and CMV-seronegative. Material for sequencing was memory CD4+ T cells from blood. CDR3 coding DNA: TGTGCCAGCAGTTACTCGCCCGGGGGCTCCTACGAGCAGTACTTC. Translated, it gives CASSYSPGGSYEQYF.